These 26 T cell receptor beta chains were sequenced from one sample in a study of shared clonotypes between healthy human individuals. Measured with immunoSEQ multiplex PCR; TCRdb has only the in-frame clones, and not every one. In the table there are around 2.3 million clones, around 95% of which are singletons. Input material: naive CD4+ T cells sorted from blood. As for subset: CD45RA+ positively selected. The receptors come from a man between 18 and 29 years old in good health.

For this clone: This sample includes further DNA sequences coding for the same CDR3. CDR3 amino acids: CASSLYREKLFF. CDR3 coding DNA: TGTGCCAGCAGTCTATACCGTGAAAAACTGTTTTTT. The chain uses TRBV28 and TRBJ1-4; D is ambiguous. V lost 5 bases and J lost 7, with 8 bases in between. The CDR3 totals 12 residues. CDR1 is MDHEN and CDR2 is SYDVKM in the germline V gene.

This clone was recorded only once. This chain uses TRBV7-6 with TRBJ2-3; the D is unclear. Trimming left V 0 bases short and J 2 bases short, with 18 bases between. In germline, CDR1 is SGHVS, CDR2 FNYEAQ. The CDR3 length is 18 residues. CDR3 loop: CASSLALDLGPLTDTQYF. The CDR3 coding sequence is TGTGCCAGCAGCTTAGCATTGGACCTTGGGCCCCTCACAGATACGCAGTATTTT.

This clone has only one observation. This chain links TRBV6-4 with TRBJ2-3; D gene ambiguous. The V end was cut by 8 bases, the J end by 1 base, with 13 bases between. Germline loops: CDR1 MRHNA, CDR2 SNTAGT. This CDR3 has 14 amino acids. CDR3 protein: CASGPTLRTDTQYF. The CDR3 DNA is TGTGCCAGCGGACCTACTCTGCGCACAGATACGCAGTATTTT.

The chain combines TRBV5-1 with TRBJ1-1; tentatively, D is TRBD1 (5 bases). Germline loops: CDR1 SGHRS, CDR2 YFSETQ. V lost 4 bases to trimming and J lost 5 bases, with 18 bases between them. CDR3 length: 15 amino acids. CDR3 region: CASSQLSGRWTEAFF. CDR3 sequence (DNA): TGCGCCAGCAGCCAACTATCAGGGAGGTGGACTGAAGCTTTCTTT.

Note on this clone: Within the sample, other DNA sequences also encode this same CDR3. The chain uses TRBV7-8 and TRBJ2-1; D gene uncertain. CDR3 length: 11 residues. V dropped 2 bases and J dropped 6 bases, with 2 bases sitting between them. Per germline, CDR1 SGHVS and CDR2 FQNEAQ. CDR3 sequence reads: CASSLLNEQFF. The CDR3 DNA sequence: TGTGCCAGCAGCTTACTCAATGAGCAGTTCTTC.

The V gene is TRBV18, the J gene TRBJ2-1; tentatively, D is TRBD2 (5 bases). The V end lost 0 bases, the J end lost 10 bases, and 10 bases lay between the germline ends. The germline V gene has CDR1 KGHSH and CDR2 LQKENI. This CDR3 is built from 13 residues. The CDR3 protein is CASSPPIPGEQFF. CDR3 DNA: TGTGCCAGCTCACCACCGATTCCGGGAGAGCAGTTCTTC.

The J gene is TRBJ2-3, the V gene TRBV6-5, with 9 bases that match TRBD2. This CDR3 contains 14 residues. Per germline, CDR1 MNHEY and CDR2 SVGAGI. After removal of 7 bases from V and 7 bases from J, the junction contained 9 bases not matched to a gene. CDR3: CASTPGLASNTQYF. The CDR3 DNA reads as TGTGCCAGCACACCGGGACTAGCTTCGAATACGCAGTATTTT.

The chain employs TRBV7-2 and TRBJ2-4; TRBD2 aligns across 12 bases. The CDR3 length is 19 residues. CDR1 SGHTA and CDR2 FQGNSA come from the germline V gene. J was trimmed by 0 bases and V by 4 bases; bases with no gene match: 10. The CDR3 sequence: CASSSASGGAGLAKNIQYF. In DNA, the CDR3 is TGTGCCAGCAGCTCGGCTAGCGGGGGGGCCGGTCTAGCCAAAAACATTCAGTACTTC. Complete variable domain (other parts from reference TRBV7-2 and TRBJ2-4): GAGVSQSPSNKVTEKGKDVELRCDPISGHTALYWYRQSLGQGLEFLIYFQGNSAPDKSGLPSDRFSAERTGGSVSTLTIQRTQQEDSAVYLCASSSASGGAGLAKNIQYFGAGTRLSVL.

The J gene is TRBJ1-2, the V gene TRBV7-8, with 7 nucleotides matching TRBD1. Germline V lookup: CDR1 SGHVS, CDR2 FQNEAQ. CDR3 length: 14 residues. Losses at the gene ends were 1 base for V and 7 bases for J; bases not matched to a gene: 6. CDR3 nucleotides: TGTGCCAGCAGCTTAGACAGGGGAGGAGGTGGCTACACCTTC. Translation gives CASSLDRGGGGYTF.

This chain connects TRBV18 to TRBJ1-1, with D perhaps TRBD1 (6 bases). This CDR3 contains 14 residues. The germline V gene encodes CDR1 KGHSH and CDR2 LQKENI. Trimming stripped 8 bases from V and 0 bases from J, with 13 bases between. This chain's CDR3 is CASASTGLNTEAFF. The CDR3 DNA sequence: TGTGCCAGCGCCTCAACAGGGTTGAACACTGAAGCTTTCTTT.

V gene TRBV25-1 combines with J gene TRBJ1-1; no clear D. This CDR3 spans 13 amino acids. The germline gives CDR1 MGHDK, CDR2 SYGVNS. With 7 bases removed from V and 5 bases from J, the gap between germline ends came to 14 bases. In DNA, the CDR3 is TGTGCCAGCACCCAAGGAGTCGGGACTGAAGCTTTCTTT. Translated: CASTQGVGTEAFF.

This clone was seen only once. V is TRBV15 and J is TRBJ2-2; no clear D gene. Trimming took 5 bases from V and 6 from J, leaving 7 bases between them. Germline V gene lookup returns CDR1 LNHNV and CDR2 YYDKDF (reference sequence). This CDR3 is built from 12 residues. CDR3 sequence: CATSEGSGELFF. The CDR3 DNA reads as TGTGCCACCAGCGAAGGGTCCGGGGAGCTGTTTTTT.

Points on this clone: Other nucleotide sequences from this sample produce the same CDR3. This chain links TRBV28 with TRBJ1-2; TRBD1 aligns across 8 bases. Germline V gene data show CDR1 as MDHEN and CDR2 as SYDVKM. Germline trimming cut 5 bases from V and 4 bases from J; bases unmatched to any gene: 3. The CDR3 is 13 residues long. CDR3 in amino acids: CASSPGTGYGYTF. CDR3 sequence (DNA): TGTGCCAGCAGTCCGGGGACAGGCTATGGCTACACCTTC.

Of note for this clone: Additional DNA sequences in this sample encode the identical CDR3. V gene TRBV4-3 combines with J gene TRBJ2-7, with D uncertain. V was cut by 1 base and J by 0 bases, with 10 bases left in between. CDR3 size: 15 residues. Germline-derived CDR1 and CDR2 are LGHNA and YSLEER. The CDR3: CASSQGPESSYEQYF. In DNA form, the CDR3 reads TGCGCCAGCAGCCAAGGCCCAGAGAGCTCCTACGAGCAGTACTTC.

The rearrangement joins TRBV30 to TRBJ2-7, with TRBD1 matching over 9 bases. Germline V gene lookup returns CDR1 GTSNPN and CDR2 SVGIG (reference sequence). The trim removed 5 bases at V and 5 bases at J, leaving 7 bases unmatched. CDR3 length equals 13 residues. The CDR3 nucleotides read TGTGCCTGGGGGACAGGGCTCGTTCACGAGCAGTACTTC. Amino acid sequence: CAWGTGLVHEQYF. The full variable domain, completed using reference TRBV30 and TRBJ2-7, is SQTIHQWPATLVQPVGSPLSLECTVEGTSNPNLYWYRQAAGRGLQLLFYSVGIGQISSEVPQNLSASRPQDRQFILSSKKLLLSDSGFYLCAWGTGLVHEQYFGPGTRLTVT.

V gene TRBV30 combines with J gene TRBJ1-6; D may be TRBD1 (6 bases). CDR1 is GTSNPN and CDR2 is SVGIG in the germline V gene (reference sequence). Trimming left V 0 bases short and J 5 bases short, with 17 bases between. The CDR3 is 17 amino acids. The CDR3, as DNA: TGTGCCTGGAGTGTACGAATTAGCAGGGGCCATAATTCACCCCTCCACTTT. As protein: CAWSVRISRGHNSPLHF.

As regards this clone: This CDR3 is also generated by other DNA sequences in the sample. V gene TRBV29-1 combines with J gene TRBJ2-7, with no clear D. Germline V gives CDR1 SQVTM, CDR2 ANQGSEA. The CDR3 extends over 12 amino acids. V was clipped by 3 bases and J by 0 bases, with 6 bases between them. Here the CDR3 DNA reads TGCAGCGTTGAGGTGGGCTCCTACGAGCAGTACTTC. Protein: CSVEVGSYEQYF.

The chain is built from TRBV6-5 and TRBJ2-7; unclear D gene. The CDR3 totals 16 residues. V lost 0 bases and J 0 bases, leaving 12 bases between the germline ends. Germline V gene lookup returns CDR1 MNHEY and CDR2 SVGAGI. The CDR3 nucleotides are TGTGCCAGCAGTTACTCCGGCACCAAATTCTCCTACGAGCAGTACTTC. As protein: CASSYSGTKFSYEQYF.

This clone was counted only a few times. J is TRBJ2-7 and V is TRBV30, with D uncertain. The CDR3 loop spans 15 amino acids. V was shortened by 0 bases and J by 5 bases, with 17 bases between the two germline ends. The germline gives CDR1 GTSNPN, CDR2 SVGIG (reference sequence). DNA of the CDR3: TGTGCCTGGAGTGTAGGACGGACCACACCCCACGAGCAGTACTTC. Protein product: CAWSVGRTTPHEQYF.

The J gene is TRBJ2-5, the V gene TRBV7-9; unclear D gene. Trimming left V 5 bases short and J 1 base short, with 14 bases between. CDR1 and CDR2 (germline): SEHNR, FQNEAQ (reference sequence). The CDR3 is made up of 15 amino acids. The CDR3 DNA is TGTGCCAGCAGCCGCAGCAGGACGGGCCAAGAGACCCAGTACTTC. Its protein product is CASSRSRTGQETQYF.

The rearrangement uses TRBV4-1 and TRBJ1-5; 9 bases are a match to TRBD1. Germline CDR1 reads MGHRA; CDR2 reads YSYEKL. The CDR3 is made up of 16 amino acids. Trimming at V came to 3 bases and at J to 4 bases, leaving 7 bases not matched to a gene. CDR3 in amino acids: CASSQVQGAWNQPQHF. In DNA, the CDR3 is TGCGCCAGCAGCCAGGTACAGGGGGCTTGGAATCAGCCCCAGCATTTT.

This clone was seen a single time. Other DNA sequences in this specimen translate into the identical CDR3. The J gene is TRBJ1-5, the V gene TRBV7-9; D gene unclear. Trimming took 3 bases from V and 1 from J, leaving 7 bases between them. Germline loops: CDR1 SEHNR, CDR2 FQNEAQ (reference sequence). This CDR3 is 14 amino acids long. The CDR3 region is CASSLSESNQPQHF. CDR3 in DNA: TGTGCCAGCAGCTTGTCCGAGAGCAATCAGCCCCAGCATTTT.

Turning to this clone: This CDR3 is also generated by other DNA sequences in the sample. The gene calls are TRBV28 and TRBJ2-1; perhaps TRBD2 as D (5 bases). Germline V gives CDR1 MDHEN, CDR2 SYDVKM. Trimming cost V 3 bases and J 10 bases, with 10 bases left between them. The CDR3 spans 12 residues. CDR3 coding DNA: TGTGCCAGCAGTTTGGGCCGCGGGGAGCAGTTCTTC. It translates to CASSLGRGEQFF.

This chain uses TRBV7-2 with TRBJ2-5; D is unresolved. The V end was cut by 2 bases, the J end by 2 bases, with 9 bases between. The CDR3 consists of 14 residues. The germline V gene has CDR1 SGHTA and CDR2 FQGNSA. The CDR3 region has the DNA TGTGCCAGCAGCTTACACGTGTTACAAGAGACCCAGTACTTC. It codes for CASSLHVLQETQYF.

As concerns this clone: Within the sample, other DNA sequences also encode this same CDR3. The rearrangement links TRBV7-9 to TRBJ1-6, with TRBD1 matching over 11 bases. The CDR3 sequence is 15 residues long. Germline lookup yields CDR1 SEHNR and CDR2 FQNEAQ (reference sequence). V shed 1 base and J 9 bases; nucleotides not matched to a gene: 2. The CDR3 region is CASSLGDRGGSPLHF. The CDR3 DNA follows: TGTGCCAGCAGCTTAGGGGACAGGGGGGGTTCACCCCTCCACTTT.

The count of this clone is one. This chain links TRBV2 with TRBJ1-1; 9 nucleotides line up with TRBD1. Germline trimming cut 6 bases from V and 3 bases from J; bases unmatched to any gene: 8. This CDR3 is built from 15 residues. The germline CDR1 and CDR2 sequences are SNHLY and FYNNEI. The CDR3 reads CASRPTQGADTEAFF. The CDR3, as DNA: TGTGCCAGCAGACCTACACAGGGGGCAGACACTGAAGCTTTCTTT.